This T cell receptor beta chain was found in a study of regulatory T cells in long-lasting Graves disease. The CDR3 spans 17 residues. Germline loops: CDR1 MNHEY, CDR2 SVGAGI. J lost 4 bases, V lost 4 bases, and 15 bases had no gene match. Indicated time point: newly diagnosed GD, antithyroid drugs for less than 3 months. Generation of the TCR library employed RNA extracted from PBMCs. This clonotype occurred many times. Combining iRepertoire HTBI primers with Arm-PCR of CDR3 regions, the authors built TCR beta libraries. TCRdb reanalysed the multiplex PCR reads using MiXCR and keeps one entry per CDR3 protein. The sample holds roughly 400,000 distinct CDR3 sequences, about a sixth seen once. The sample was also reused in another study, on T cells in Graves' hyperthyroidism and ophthalmopathy. This second study notes: Initially, a first-round RT-PCR of the TCR CDR3 employed the HTBI primer set.

The chain employs TRBV6-5 and TRBJ1-2, with 7 nucleotides matching TRBD1. The source of this sequence is a woman under 30 with Graves disease. The source material was peripheral blood mononuclear cells (PBMCs), sampled at new diagnosis, from a patient treated with antithyroid drugs. This chain's CDR3 is CASSSTLNTGEVYGYTF. The CDR3 bases are TGTGCCAGCAGTTCTACCTTAAACACAGGGGAGGTCTATGGCTACACCTTC.